The 18 T cell receptor beta chains reported below all come from one sample, sequenced in a study of T cell clonality in common variable immunodeficiency. TCRdb keeps only in-frame clones here, not all; method: immunoSEQ multiplex PCR. The sample was found to contain about 81,000 clones, and every one recurs. The specimen was peripheral blood mononuclear cells. These receptors came from a person aged 18-70 years in good health.

This clone was found many times. The read ends 3 residues early relative to the CDR3; the germline J gene fills the gap. The chain couples TRBV18 to TRBJ2-1; weak D call: TRBD1 (6 bases). V lost 3 bases, J lost 8 bases, and 14 bases lay in between. This CDR3 has 14 amino acids. Germline lookup yields CDR1 KGHSH and CDR2 LQKENI. The chain's CDR3 is CASSPAWGRDEQFF. Incomplete CDR3 DNA: TGTGCCAGCTCACCCGCTTGGGGGCGAGATGAG.

This clone was observed at least ten times. The sequenced CDR3 bases are TGCAGTGCTAGAGGCGTCTTAAGGGGCCGAAAA. This encodes CSARGVLRGRK. The entire CDR3 protein is CSARGVLRGRKAFF. The chain combines TRBV20-1 with TRBJ1-1, with a weak D call TRBD1 (5 bases). The read comes to an end 3 residues before the CDR3 does, leaving the germline J gene to fill in the end. In germline, CDR1 is DFQATT, CDR2 SNEGSKA (reference sequence). This CDR3 is built from 14 residues.

This clone was picked up many times. The junction does not match germline at one end; this may be a read error. The observed sequence ends 3 residues before the CDR3 terminus, with the missing tail filled in from the germline J gene. V usage is TRBV4-2 and J usage is TRBJ2-4; TRBD1 matches at 7 bases. Germline V gives CDR1 LGHNA, CDR2 YNFKEQ. The CDR3 loop spans 15 amino acids. CDR3: CASSSLQGPKNIQYF. CDR3 DNA (partial): TGCGCCAGCAGCTCATTACAGGGGCCCAAAAACATT.

This clone came up many times. Read coverage stops 3 residues before the CDR3 terminus; the germline J gene supplies the remainder. The chain couples TRBV20-1 to TRBJ1-1; 10 bases align to TRBD1. The germline V gene has CDR1 DFQATT and CDR2 SNEGSKA (reference sequence). The CDR3 runs 16 residues. The J segment lost 1 base and the V segment lost 1 base, leaving 6 bases of the junction unmatched. CDR3: CSARVPGQGTNTEAFF. The CDR3 bases that were read are TGCAGTGCTAGAGTCCCGGGACAGGGGACGAACACTGAA.

There are many counts of this clone. The CDR3 end lies 3 residues beyond the end of the read and is filled in from the germline J gene. This chain connects TRBV2 to TRBJ2-3; D possibly corresponds to TRBD1 (6 bases). CDR3 length: 14 amino acids. V was shortened by 6 bases and J by 2 bases, with 12 bases between the two germline ends. Germline loops: CDR1 SNHLY, CDR2 FYNNEI. The sequenced CDR3 bases are TGTGCCAGCAGCTGGACAGCCGTCACAGATACG. Translating it yields CASSWTAVTDT. The full CDR3 protein is CASSWTAVTDTQYF.

This clone was counted many times. The read ends 3 residues early relative to the CDR3; the germline J gene fills the gap. The V call is TRBV5-6, the J call TRBJ1-2; 7 bases line up with TRBD1. Per germline, CDR1 SGHDT and CDR2 YYEEEE. The CDR3 has 15 residues. The DNA read from the CDR3 is TGTGCCAGCAGCCCGACCCCGGGACAGAGGACTCCC. Its translation: CASSPTPGQRTP. In full, the CDR3 reads CASSPTPGQRTPYTF.

This clone has a handful of counts. The read ends 3 residues early relative to the CDR3; the germline J gene fills the gap. V and J are TRBV25-1 and TRBJ2-7; D may be TRBD1 (5 bases). There are 12 residues in the CDR3. V was trimmed by 9 bases and J by 2 bases, leaving 11 bases between them. The germline CDR1 and CDR2 sequences are MGHDK and SYGVNS. The CDR3 loop reads CASRGSTYEQYF. CDR3 DNA (partial): TGTGCCAGTAGGGGCTCAACCTACGAG.

The sample holds a few counts of this clone. The CDR3 bases that were read are TGCAGTGCTAAATTGACTAGCGGGAGAACTGAG. Protein: CSAKLTSGRTE. The whole CDR3 protein is CSAKLTSGRTEQFF. The chain uses TRBV20-1 and TRBJ2-1, with 12 bases identical to TRBD2. The DNA ends 3 residues before the CDR3 does, and the rest of the CDR3 is filled in from the germline J gene. CDR3 size: 14 residues. Germline CDR1 is DFQATT and CDR2 is SNEGSKA (reference sequence). V dropped 4 bases and J dropped 9; count of bases not matched to a gene: 7.

In its sample, this clone was seen many times. The CDR3 goes on 3 residues after the read ends, and that part is filled in from the germline J gene. The rearrangement uses TRBV11-3 and TRBJ2-4, with a possible D match to TRBD1 (6 bases). Germline CDR1 SGHNT, CDR2 YENEEA. V was shortened by 11 bases and J by 1 base, with 12 bases between the two germline ends. The CDR3 extends over 13 amino acids. The sequenced part of the CDR3 DNA is TGTGCCGGGCAGCAGGGGGCCAAAAACATT. Its translation is CAGQQGAKNI. The whole CDR3 protein is CAGQQGAKNIQYF.

This clone was seen repeatedly, ten times or more. Sequencing ends 3 residues short of the CDR3 end; the germline J gene provides the rest. This chain connects TRBV7-2 to TRBJ2-1, with a tentative D call TRBD1 (6 bases). This CDR3 spans 15 amino acids. In germline, CDR1 is SGHTA, CDR2 FQGNSA. The V and J ends lost 5 bases and 2 bases respectively, with 13 bases between them. Incomplete CDR3 DNA: TGTGCCAGCAGCCCTCACGGGACACCCTACAATGAG. Translating it yields CASSPHGTPYNE. The CDR3 in full is CASSPHGTPYNEQFF.

This clone was counted ten times or more. The sequenced fragment ends 3 residues before the CDR3 boundary, so the rest is inferred from the germline J gene. The rearrangement uses TRBV9 and TRBJ2-1, with 11 bases identical to TRBD2. J lost 7 bases, V lost 2 bases, and 8 bases had no gene match. Germline CDR1 SGDLS, CDR2 YYNGEE. This CDR3 has 16 amino acids. CDR3 region: CASSVTGTSGPNEQFF. The covered CDR3 bases are TGTGCCAGCAGCGTGACCGGGACTAGCGGACCTAATGAG.

This clone was observed at least ten times. From the germline J gene comes the end of the CDR3, since the read stops 3 residues before it. The rearrangement links TRBV7-2 to TRBJ2-1, with 12 bases lining up with TRBD2. The ends lost 4 bases at V and 5 bases at J; junction bases unmatched: 3. The CDR3 is 15 residues long. Germline loops: CDR1 SGHTA, CDR2 FQGNSA. The sequenced CDR3 bases are TGTGCCAGCAGCTCAGGACTAGCGGGGAACAATGAG. Translating it yields CASSSGLAGNNE. The whole CDR3 reads CASSSGLAGNNEQFF.

This clone has ten or more counts. The sequence runs out 3 residues before the end of the CDR3; the remainder is reconstructed from the germline J gene. J is TRBJ2-3 and V is TRBV18; D uncertain. The V gene lost 1 base and the J gene lost 0 bases, with 11 bases spanning the gap. This CDR3 contains 16 residues. Germline lookup yields CDR1 KGHSH and CDR2 LQKENI. The CDR3 loop is CASSPLATESTDTQYF. The sequenced CDR3 bases are TGTGCCAGCTCACCACTCGCTACAGAAAGCACAGATACG.

This clone showed up many times. The read is 3 residues too short to cover the CDR3 end, so that end is filled in from the germline J gene. V usage is TRBV11-1 and J usage is TRBJ2-5; 10 bases fit TRBD2. The CDR3 covers 15 residues. After removal of 8 bases from V and 0 bases from J, the junction contained 6 bases not matched to a gene. CDR1 and CDR2 (germline): SGHAT, FQDESV (reference sequence). The chain's CDR3 is CASRLAGQYQETQYF. The CDR3 DNA, read in part, is TGTGCCAGCCGACTAGCGGGTCAGTACCAAGAGACC.

Comments on this clone: The sequence runs out 3 residues before the end of the CDR3; the remainder is reconstructed from the germline J gene. V usage is TRBV19 and J usage is TRBJ1-5; 10 bases align to TRBD1. V shed 6 bases and J 1 base; nucleotides not matched to a gene: 18. The CDR3 extends over 20 amino acids. Germline V CDR1 and CDR2: LNHDA, SQIVND (reference sequence). The DNA read from the CDR3 is TGTGCCAGTAGCAATCCCCGGACAGGGGGGATTTTAGGGAGCAATCAGCCC. It is translated as CASSNPRTGGILGSNQP. In full, the CDR3 is CASSNPRTGGILGSNQPQHF.

This clone was recorded at least ten times. Read coverage stops 3 residues before the CDR3 terminus; the germline J gene supplies the remainder. The genes are TRBV7-2 and TRBJ1-3; TRBD1 matches 8 bases. Germline CDR1 is SGHTA and CDR2 is FQGNSA. This CDR3 comprises 14 residues. CDR3 DNA (partial): TGTGCCAGCAGCTTTGATATGGGAGGACAGGGA. This sequence encodes CASSFDMGGQG. In full, the CDR3 reads CASSFDMGGQGIYF.

This clone appeared many times. The read halts 3 residues ahead of the CDR3 end, with the missing end drawn from the germline J gene. The V call is TRBV5-1, the J call TRBJ1-4; TRBD1 matches at 7 bases. Germline CDR1 and CDR2: SGHRS and YFSETQ. The V and J ends lost 0 bases and 8 bases, in that order; junction bases with no gene match: 4. The CDR3 extends over 14 amino acids. The DNA read from the CDR3 is TGCGCCAGCAGCTTGGCCAGGGGGAGAGAAAAA. Its translation is CASSLARGREK. The whole CDR3 reads CASSLARGREKLFF.

This clone occurred many times. The read gets to within 3 residues of the CDR3 end, and the germline J gene fills in the rest. The chain uses TRBV7-8 and TRBJ2-7; 7 bases align to TRBD1. Trimming removed 0 bases from V and 4 bases from J; junction bases left unmatched: 3. The CDR3 extends over 14 amino acids. Germline CDR1 reads SGHVS; CDR2 reads FQNEAQ. The CDR3 reads CASSLAGQTYEQYF. CDR3 bases read: TGTGCCAGCAGCTTAGCGGGACAGACATACGAG. The whole variable domain, filled in from reference TRBV7-8 and TRBJ2-7, reads GAGVSQSPRYKVAKRGQDVALRCDPISGHVSLFWYQQALGQGPEFLTYFQNEAQLDKSGLPSDRFFAERPEGSVSTLKIQRTQQEDSAVYLCASSLAGQTYEQYFGPGTRLTVT.